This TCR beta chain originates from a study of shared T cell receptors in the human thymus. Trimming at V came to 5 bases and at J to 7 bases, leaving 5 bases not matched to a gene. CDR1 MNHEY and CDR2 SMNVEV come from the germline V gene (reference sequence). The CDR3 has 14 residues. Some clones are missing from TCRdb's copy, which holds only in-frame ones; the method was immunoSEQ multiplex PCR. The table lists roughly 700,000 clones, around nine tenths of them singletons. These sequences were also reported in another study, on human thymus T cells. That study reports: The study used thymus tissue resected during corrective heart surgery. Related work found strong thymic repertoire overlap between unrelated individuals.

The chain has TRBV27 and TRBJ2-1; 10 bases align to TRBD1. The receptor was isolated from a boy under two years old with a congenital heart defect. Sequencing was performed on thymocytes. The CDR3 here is CASSPRQGANEQFF. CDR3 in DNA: TGTGCCAGCAGTCCACGACAGGGGGCGAATGAGCAGTTCTTC.